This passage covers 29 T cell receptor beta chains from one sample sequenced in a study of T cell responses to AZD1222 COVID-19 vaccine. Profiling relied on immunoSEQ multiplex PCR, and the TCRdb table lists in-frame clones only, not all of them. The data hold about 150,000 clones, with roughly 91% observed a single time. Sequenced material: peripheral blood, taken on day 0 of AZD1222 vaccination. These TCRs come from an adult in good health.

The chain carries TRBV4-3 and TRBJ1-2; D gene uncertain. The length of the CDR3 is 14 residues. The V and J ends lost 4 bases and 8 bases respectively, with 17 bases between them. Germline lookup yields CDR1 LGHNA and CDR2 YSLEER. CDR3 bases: TGCGCCAGCAGCCCAAGTCGAAGCCCTTACGGCTACACCTTC. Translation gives CASSPSRSPYGYTF.

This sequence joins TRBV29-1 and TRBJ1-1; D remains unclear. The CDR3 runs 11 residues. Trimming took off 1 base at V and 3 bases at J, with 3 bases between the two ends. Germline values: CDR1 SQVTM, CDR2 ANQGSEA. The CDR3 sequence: CSVEGDTEAFF. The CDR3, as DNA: TGCAGCGTTGAAGGGGACACTGAAGCTTTCTTT.

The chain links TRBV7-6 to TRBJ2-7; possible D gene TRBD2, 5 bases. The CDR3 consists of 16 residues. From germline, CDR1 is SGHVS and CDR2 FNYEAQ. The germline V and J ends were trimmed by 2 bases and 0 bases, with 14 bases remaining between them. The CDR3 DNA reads TGTGCCAGCAGCTTAATGTCCGGGGTGTTCTCCTACGAGCAGTACTTC. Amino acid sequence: CASSLMSGVFSYEQYF.

The CDR3: CAIRLGLAGGITPNTGELFF. The CDR3 nucleotides read TGTGCCATCAGGTTGGGACTAGCGGGGGGAATTACTCCGAACACCGGGGAGCTGTTTTTT. The V call is TRBV10-3, the J call TRBJ2-2, with 15 bases that match TRBD2. Germline V gives CDR1 ENHRY, CDR2 SYGVKD. The J segment lost 0 bases and the V segment lost 6 bases, leaving 11 bases of the junction unmatched. The CDR3 runs to 20 residues.

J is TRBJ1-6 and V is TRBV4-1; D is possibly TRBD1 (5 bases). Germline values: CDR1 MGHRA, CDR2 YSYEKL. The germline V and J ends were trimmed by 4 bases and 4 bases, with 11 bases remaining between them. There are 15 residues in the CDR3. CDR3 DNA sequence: TGCGCCAGCAGCCTAGGGGTTGATTATAATTCACCCCTCCACTTT. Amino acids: CASSLGVDYNSPLHF.

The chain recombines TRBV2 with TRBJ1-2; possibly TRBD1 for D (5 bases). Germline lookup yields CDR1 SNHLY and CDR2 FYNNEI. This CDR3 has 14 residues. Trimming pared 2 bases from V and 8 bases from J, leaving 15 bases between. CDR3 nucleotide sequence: TGTGCCAGCAGTGAATTCGGGGCCGTCGCGGGCTACACCTTC. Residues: CASSEFGAVAGYTF.

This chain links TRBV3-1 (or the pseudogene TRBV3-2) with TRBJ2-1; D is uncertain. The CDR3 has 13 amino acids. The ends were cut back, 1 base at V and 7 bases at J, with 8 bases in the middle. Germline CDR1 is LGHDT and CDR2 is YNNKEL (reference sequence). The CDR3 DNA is TGTGCCAGCAGCCAAGCCCCGTATAATGAGCAGTTCTTC. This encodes CASSQAPYNEQFF.

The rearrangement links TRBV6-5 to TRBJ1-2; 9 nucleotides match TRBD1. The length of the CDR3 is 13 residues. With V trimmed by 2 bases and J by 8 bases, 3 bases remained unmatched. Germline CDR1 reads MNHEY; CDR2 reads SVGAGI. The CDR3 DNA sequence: TGTGCCAGCAGTTACGACAGGGGGGAAGGCTACACCTTC. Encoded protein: CASSYDRGEGYTF.

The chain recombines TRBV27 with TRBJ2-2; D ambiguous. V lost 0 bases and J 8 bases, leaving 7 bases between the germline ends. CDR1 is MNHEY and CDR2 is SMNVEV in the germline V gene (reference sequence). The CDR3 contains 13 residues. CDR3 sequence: CASSLSAPGELFF. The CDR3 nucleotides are TGTGCCAGCAGTTTATCAGCCCCGGGGGAGCTGTTTTTT.

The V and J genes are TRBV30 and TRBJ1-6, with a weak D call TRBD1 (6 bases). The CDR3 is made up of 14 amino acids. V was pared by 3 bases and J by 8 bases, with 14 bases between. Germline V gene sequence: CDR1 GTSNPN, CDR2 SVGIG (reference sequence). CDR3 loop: CAWSPRAGDSPLHF. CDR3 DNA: TGTGCCTGGAGCCCGAGGGCAGGGGATTCACCCCTCCACTTT.

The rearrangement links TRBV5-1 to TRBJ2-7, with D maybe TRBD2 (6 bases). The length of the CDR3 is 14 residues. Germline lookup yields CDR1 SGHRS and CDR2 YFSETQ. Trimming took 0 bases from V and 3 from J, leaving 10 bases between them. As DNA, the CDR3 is TGCGCCAGCAGCTTGGCCCTGGGGGGCTACGAGCAGTACTTC. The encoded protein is CASSLALGGYEQYF.

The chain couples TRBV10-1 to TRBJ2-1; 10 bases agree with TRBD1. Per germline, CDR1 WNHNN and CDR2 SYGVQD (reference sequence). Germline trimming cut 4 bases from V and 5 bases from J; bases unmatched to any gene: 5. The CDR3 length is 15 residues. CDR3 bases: TGCGCCAGCAGTGGCCGAGGGACAGGGGACAATGAGCAGTTCTTC. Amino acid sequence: CASSGRGTGDNEQFF.

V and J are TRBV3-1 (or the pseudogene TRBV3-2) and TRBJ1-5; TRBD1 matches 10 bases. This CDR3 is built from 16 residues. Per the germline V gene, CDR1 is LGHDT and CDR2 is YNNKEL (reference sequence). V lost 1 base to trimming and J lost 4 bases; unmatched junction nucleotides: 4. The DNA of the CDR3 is TGTGCCAGCAGCCAAGGACAGGGGGCGAAGAATCAGCCCCAGCATTTT. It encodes CASSQGQGAKNQPQHF.

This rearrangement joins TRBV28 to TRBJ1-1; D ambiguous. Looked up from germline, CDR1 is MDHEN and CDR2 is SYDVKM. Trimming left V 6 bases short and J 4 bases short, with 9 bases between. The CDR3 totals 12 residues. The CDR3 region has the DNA TGTGCCAGCAGCCCCACGATCACTGAAGCTTTCTTT. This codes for CASSPTITEAFF.

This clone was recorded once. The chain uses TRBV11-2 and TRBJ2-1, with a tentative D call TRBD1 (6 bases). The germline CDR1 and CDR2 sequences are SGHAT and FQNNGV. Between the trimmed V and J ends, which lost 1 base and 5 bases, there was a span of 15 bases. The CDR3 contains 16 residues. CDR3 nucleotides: TGTGCCAGCAGCTTAGGCGACAGGAGGTCAAACAATGAGCAGTTCTTC. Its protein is CASSLGDRRSNNEQFF. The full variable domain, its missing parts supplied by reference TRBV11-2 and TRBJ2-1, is EAGVAQSPRYKIIEKRQSVAFWCNPISGHATLYWYQQILGQGPKLLIQFQNNGVVDDSQLPKDRFSAERLKGVDSTLKIQPAKLEDSAVYLCASSLGDRRSNNEQFFGPGTRLTVL.

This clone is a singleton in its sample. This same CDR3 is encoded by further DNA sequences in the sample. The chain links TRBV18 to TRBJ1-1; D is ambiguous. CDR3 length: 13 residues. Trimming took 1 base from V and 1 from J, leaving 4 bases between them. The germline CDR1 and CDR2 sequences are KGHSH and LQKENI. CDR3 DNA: TGTGCCAGCTCACCACGGAGGAACACTGAAGCTTTCTTT. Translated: CASSPRRNTEAFF.

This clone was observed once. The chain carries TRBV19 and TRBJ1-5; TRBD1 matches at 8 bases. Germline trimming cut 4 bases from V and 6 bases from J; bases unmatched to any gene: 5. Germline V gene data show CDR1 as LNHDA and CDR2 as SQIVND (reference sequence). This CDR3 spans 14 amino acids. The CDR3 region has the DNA TGTGCCAGTAGTACCACAGGGGGGTCTCAGCCCCAGCATTTT. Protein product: CASSTTGGSQPQHF.

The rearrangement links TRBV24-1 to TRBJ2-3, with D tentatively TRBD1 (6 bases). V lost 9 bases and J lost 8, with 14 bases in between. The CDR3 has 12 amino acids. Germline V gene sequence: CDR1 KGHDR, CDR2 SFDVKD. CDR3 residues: CATSDRSLTQYF. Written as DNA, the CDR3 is TGTGCCACCTCGGACAGAAGCCTTACGCAGTATTTT.

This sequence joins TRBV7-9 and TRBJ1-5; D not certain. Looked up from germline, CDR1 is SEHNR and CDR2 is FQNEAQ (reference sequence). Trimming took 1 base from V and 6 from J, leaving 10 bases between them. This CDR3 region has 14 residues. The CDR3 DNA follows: TGTGCCAGCAGCTTAGGGGGTGTGGGTCAGCCCCAGCATTTT. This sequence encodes CASSLGGVGQPQHF.

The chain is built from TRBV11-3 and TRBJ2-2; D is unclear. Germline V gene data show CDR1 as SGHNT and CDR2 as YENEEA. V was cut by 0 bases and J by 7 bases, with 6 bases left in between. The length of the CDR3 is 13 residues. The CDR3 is CASSLEYGGELFF. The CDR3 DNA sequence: TGTGCCAGCAGCTTAGAGTACGGCGGGGAGCTGTTTTTT.

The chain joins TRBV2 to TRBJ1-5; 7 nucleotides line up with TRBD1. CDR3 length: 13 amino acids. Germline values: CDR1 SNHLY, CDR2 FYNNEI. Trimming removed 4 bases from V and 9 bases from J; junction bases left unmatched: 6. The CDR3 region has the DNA TGTGCCAGCAGTGGGGACAGCCACTTGCCCCAGCATTTT. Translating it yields CASSGDSHLPQHF.

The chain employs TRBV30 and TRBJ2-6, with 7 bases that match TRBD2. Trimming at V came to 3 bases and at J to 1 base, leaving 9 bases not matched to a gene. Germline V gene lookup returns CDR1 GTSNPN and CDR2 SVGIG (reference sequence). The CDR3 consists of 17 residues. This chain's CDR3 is CAWRERGEMSGANVLTF. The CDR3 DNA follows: TGTGCCTGGAGGGAGCGGGGAGAGATGTCTGGGGCCAACGTCCTGACTTTC.

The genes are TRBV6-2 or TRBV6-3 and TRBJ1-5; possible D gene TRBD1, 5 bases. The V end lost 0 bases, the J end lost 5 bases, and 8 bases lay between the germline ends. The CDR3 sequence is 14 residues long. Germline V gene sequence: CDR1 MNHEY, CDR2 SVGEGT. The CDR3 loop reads CASSYSGGYQPQHF. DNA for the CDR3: TGTGCCAGCAGTTACTCGGGGGGGTATCAGCCCCAGCATTTT.

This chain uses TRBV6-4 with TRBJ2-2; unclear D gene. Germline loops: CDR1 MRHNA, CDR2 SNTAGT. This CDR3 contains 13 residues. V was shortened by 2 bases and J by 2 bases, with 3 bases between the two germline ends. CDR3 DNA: TGTGCCAGCAGTGACAGAAACACCGGGGAGCTGTTTTTT. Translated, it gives CASSDRNTGELFF.

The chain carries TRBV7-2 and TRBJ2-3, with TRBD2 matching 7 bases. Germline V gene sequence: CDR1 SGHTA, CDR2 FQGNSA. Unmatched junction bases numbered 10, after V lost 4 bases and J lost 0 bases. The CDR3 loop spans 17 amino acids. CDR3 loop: CASSSGAGRQSTDTQYF. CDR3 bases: TGTGCCAGCAGCTCAGGAGCGGGGCGACAGAGCACAGATACGCAGTATTTT.

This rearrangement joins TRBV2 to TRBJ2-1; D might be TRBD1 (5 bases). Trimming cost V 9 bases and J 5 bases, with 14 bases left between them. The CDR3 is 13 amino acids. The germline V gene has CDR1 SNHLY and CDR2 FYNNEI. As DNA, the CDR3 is TGTGCCAGTATTCCTAGGGGCCACAATGAGCAGTTCTTC. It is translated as CASIPRGHNEQFF. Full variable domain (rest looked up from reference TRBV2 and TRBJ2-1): EPEVTQTPSHQVTQMGQEVILRCVPISNHLYFYWYRQILGQKVEFLVSFYNNEISEKSEIFDDQFSVERPDGSNFTLKIRSTKLEDSAMYFCASIPRGHNEQFFGPGTRLTVL.

DNA for the CDR3: TGTGCCAGCAGCTTCGGACTAGCGGGCGCATACGAGCAGTACTTC. Protein sequence: CASSFGLAGAYEQYF. The chain joins TRBV5-4 to TRBJ2-7; 11 bases align to TRBD2. Unmatched junction bases numbered 5, after V lost 2 bases and J lost 4 bases. The CDR3 runs to 15 residues. Per germline, CDR1 SGHNT and CDR2 YYREEE (reference sequence).

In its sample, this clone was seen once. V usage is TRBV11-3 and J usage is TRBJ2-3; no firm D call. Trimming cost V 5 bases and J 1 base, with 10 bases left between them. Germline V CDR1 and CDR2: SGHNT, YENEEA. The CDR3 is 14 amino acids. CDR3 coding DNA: TGTGCCAGCAGCGCCGGCAAAGGCACAGATACGCAGTATTTT. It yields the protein CASSAGKGTDTQYF. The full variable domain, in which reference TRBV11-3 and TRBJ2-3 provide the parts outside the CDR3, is EAGVVQSPRYKIIEKKQPVAFWCNPISGHNTLYWYLQNLGQGPELLIRYENEEAVDDSQLPKDRFSAERLKGVDSTLKIQPAELGDSAVYLCASSAGKGTDTQYFGPGTRLTVL.

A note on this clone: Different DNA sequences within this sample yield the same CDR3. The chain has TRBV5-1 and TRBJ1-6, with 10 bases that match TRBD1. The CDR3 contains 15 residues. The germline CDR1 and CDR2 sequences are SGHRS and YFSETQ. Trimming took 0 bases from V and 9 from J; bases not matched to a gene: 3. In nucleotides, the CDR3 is TGCGCCAGCAGCTTGGAAGGACAGGGGGTTTCACCCCTCCACTTT. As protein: CASSLEGQGVSPLHF.